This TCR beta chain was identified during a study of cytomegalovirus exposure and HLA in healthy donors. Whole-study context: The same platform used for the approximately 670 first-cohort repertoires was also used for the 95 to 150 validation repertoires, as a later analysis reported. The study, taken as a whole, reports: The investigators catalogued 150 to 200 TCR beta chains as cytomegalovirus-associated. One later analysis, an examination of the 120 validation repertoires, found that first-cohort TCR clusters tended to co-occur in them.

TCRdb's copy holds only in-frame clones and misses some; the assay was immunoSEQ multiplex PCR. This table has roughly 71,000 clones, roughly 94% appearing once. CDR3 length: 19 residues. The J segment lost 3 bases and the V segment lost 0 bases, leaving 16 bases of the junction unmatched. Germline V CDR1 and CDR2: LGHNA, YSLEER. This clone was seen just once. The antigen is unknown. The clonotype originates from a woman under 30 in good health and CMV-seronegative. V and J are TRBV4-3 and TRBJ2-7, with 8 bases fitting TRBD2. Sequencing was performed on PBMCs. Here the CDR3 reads CASSQEPSPSSRGDYEQYF. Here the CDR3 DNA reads TGCGCCAGCAGCCAAGAGCCTAGTCCTAGCTCGCGGGGGGACTACGAGCAGTACTTC.